Listed below are T cell receptor beta chains from one sample, sequenced in a study of CD8+ T cells in alopecia areata. Clones were read by immunoSEQ multiplex PCR, and TCRdb kept only the in-frame ones, dropping some. The sample includes about 140,000 clones, around 86% of them seen just once. The source material was CD8+ T cells sorted from blood, sampled at week 4, from a patient treated with tofacitinib. These receptors were obtained from a human donor with alopecia areata. Both conserved end residues are part of each CDR3. Each record gives: J gene, clone size, V gene, CDR3 length, D gene, CDR3 protein, CDR3 DNA. D genes are given only for firm matches. Size tells how often a clone was seen (once, few, many) or the class of an expanded clone, and some rows leave it out.

TRBJ1-3	.	TRBV6-1	15	.	CASSEVPGTGNTIYF	TGTGCCAGCAGTGAAGTCCCAGGGACCGGAAACACCATATATTTT
TRBJ2-7	.	TRBV7-2	15	.	CASSLVSGNSYEQYF	TGTGCCAGCAGCTTAGTCTCCGGCAACTCCTACGAGCAGTACTTC
TRBJ1-5	.	TRBV5-1	15	TRBD1	CASSLFVTGEQPQHF	TGCGCCAGCAGCTTGTTCGTGACAGGGGAACAGCCCCAGCATTTT
TRBJ2-3	.	TRBV10-3	12	.	CAISEVPDTQYF	TGTGCCATCAGTGAGGTTCCAGATACGCAGTATTTT
TRBJ2-2	.	TRBV29-1	12	.	CSVERVTGELFF	TGCAGCGTTGAAAGGGTCACCGGGGAGCTGTTTTTT
TRBJ1-2	.	TRBV9	14	TRBD1	CASSARQGVYGYTF	TGTGCCAGCAGCGCGAGACAGGGCGTCTATGGCTACACCTTC
TRBJ1-2	.	TRBV5-1	13	.	CASSLALSDGYTF	TGCGCCAGCAGCTTGGCACTTTCAGATGGCTACACCTTC
TRBJ2-7	once	TRBV15	21	TRBD2	CATSPGRSPGAKAVLIYEQYF	TGTGCCACCAGCCCCGGGAGGAGCCCGGGAGCAAAAGCCGTACTAATCTACGAGCAGTACTTC
TRBJ2-7	.	TRBV11-2	15	.	CASSLDRGRSYEQYF	TGTGCCAGCAGCTTAGATCGGGGGAGGTCCTACGAGCAGTACTTC
TRBJ2-7	once	TRBV7-2	16	TRBD2	CASSFPWRESPYEQYF	TGTGCCAGCAGCTTTCCTTGGCGGGAGTCCCCCTACGAGCAGTACTTC
TRBJ2-5	.	TRBV6-6	12	.	CASSYDRETQYF	TGTGCCAGCAGTTACGACCGCGAGACCCAGTACTTC
TRBJ2-1	.	TRBV9	15	TRBD2	CASSIAGEPYNEQFF	TGTGCCAGCAGCATCGCGGGGGAACCCTACAATGAGCAGTTCTTC
TRBJ2-1	.	TRBV5-1	16	.	CASSLAGRLGVDEQFF	TGCGCCAGCAGCTTGGCCGGAAGACTAGGAGTGGATGAGCAGTTCTTC
TRBJ2-1	.	TRBV30	11	.	CAWSVENEQFF	TGTGCCTGGAGTGTCGAAAATGAGCAGTTCTTC
TRBJ1-5	.	TRBV30	13	TRBD1	CAWSDRGNQPQHF	TGTGCCTGGAGCGACAGGGGCAATCAGCCCCAGCATTTT
TRBJ2-3	.	TRBV30	13	.	CAWSATRGNTQYF	TGTGCCTGGAGTGCAACCCGCGGGAATACGCAGTATTTT
TRBJ2-7	.	TRBV13	11	.	CASSLSYEQYF	TGTGCCAGCAGCTTAAGTTACGAGCAGTACTTC
TRBJ2-7	few	TRBV2	14	.	CASSEWNRNYEQYF	TGTGCCAGCAGTGAGTGGAACAGGAACTACGAGCAGTACTTC
TRBJ1-2	.	TRBV15	16	TRBD1	CATSRVTGDFRYGYTF	TGTGCCACCAGCAGAGTGACAGGGGATTTTCGGTATGGCTACACCTTC
TRBJ2-2	.	TRBV7-8	14	.	CASSLVSGTGELFF	TGTGCCAGCAGCTTAGTATCTGGGACCGGGGAGCTGTTTTTT
TRBJ2-2	.	TRBV7-9	14	.	CASSLVWNTGELFF	TGTGCCAGCAGCTTAGTTTGGAACACCGGGGAGCTGTTTTTT
TRBJ2-7	.	TRBV6-5	15	.	CASSYGTGKIYEQYF	TGTGCCAGCAGTTACGGTACAGGAAAGATCTACGAGCAGTACTTC
TRBJ2-3	.	TRBV5-1	15	TRBD1	CASSPGTGGTDTQYF	TGCGCCAGCAGCCCCGGGACAGGGGGCACAGATACGCAGTATTTT
TRBJ2-6	.	TRBV9	18	.	CASSSRQPHHSGANVLTF	TGTGCCAGCAGCTCTCGACAGCCTCACCACTCTGGGGCCAACGTCCTGACTTTC
TRBJ2-7	few	TRBV7-9	14	.	CASSKTESSYEQYF	TGTGCCAGCAGCAAGACGGAGAGCTCCTACGAGCAGTACTTC
TRBJ2-7	.	TRBV12-5	13	.	CASGFNPGYEQYF	TGTGCTAGTGGTTTTAATCCTGGGTACGAGCAGTACTTC
TRBJ1-2	.	TRBV14	15	.	CASSQDHTDALGYTF	TGTGCCAGCAGCCAGGATCACACAGACGCTTTGGGCTACACCTTC
TRBJ2-3	.	TRBV5-1	14	.	CASSIASGTDTQYF	TGCGCCAGCAGCATCGCTAGCGGCACAGATACGCAGTATTTT
TRBJ2-7	.	TRBV29-1	13	.	CSVDVGDDYEQYF	TGCAGCGTTGATGTAGGGGATGACTACGAGCAGTACTTC
TRBJ2-6	.	TRBV4-1	18	.	CASSRGETKNSGANVLTF	TGCGCCAGCTCCAGGGGGGAGACAAAAAACTCTGGGGCCAACGTCCTGACTTTC
TRBJ2-2	.	TRBV2	13	.	CASTGGDTGELFF	TGTGCCAGCACGGGCGGGGACACCGGGGAGCTGTTTTTT
TRBJ2-5	.	TRBV27	13	.	CASSLSQGETQYF	TGTGCCAGCAGTTTATCTCAGGGAGAGACCCAGTACTTC
TRBJ2-7	.	TRBV7-9	14	TRBD1	CASSGGQGGYEQYF	TGTGCCAGCAGCGGGGGACAGGGAGGCTACGAGCAGTACTTC
TRBJ2-2	.	TRBV30	13	TRBD2	CAWSFSGSGELFF	TGTGCCTGGAGCTTTAGCGGGTCCGGGGAGCTGTTTTTT
TRBJ2-7	once	TRBV5-4	13	.	CASSPDGSYEQYF	TGTGCCAGCAGCCCGGACGGTTCCTACGAGCAGTACTTC
TRBJ1-4	.	TRBV4-1	15	.	CASSLSQGLGEKLFF	TGCGCCAGCAGCCTTTCACAGGGTTTGGGTGAAAAACTGTTTTTT
TRBJ2-6	.	TRBV15	15	.	CATSSTVSGANVLTF	TGTGCCACCAGCAGCACAGTCTCTGGGGCCAACGTCCTGACTTTC